Listed below are T cell receptor beta chains from one sample, sequenced in a study of T cells in Graves' hyperthyroidism and ophthalmopathy. One entry per CDR3 protein results from TCRdb running MiXCR on the multiplex PCR reads. The sample has hundreds of thousands of distinct CDR3 sequences; around 22% are singletons. The sample comprised blood. Every receptor here comes from a man aged 25 to 45 with Graves' ophthalmopathy. The CDR3 runs from the conserved cysteine through the conserved F or W. The D gene is left open where the match is weak. Clone size appears in some rows only: once, few, many, or a class for an expanded clone.

D: TRBD2
V: TRBV20-1
J: TRBJ2-1
size: few
CDR3: CSAPGTSPNEQFF
DNA: TGCAGTGCTCCCGGGACTAGTCCCAATGAGCAGTTCTTC

D: -
V: TRBV7-9
J: TRBJ2-7
size: few
CDR3: CASSLEGTGDEQYF
DNA: TGTGCCAGCAGCTTAGAGGGTACGGGCGACGAGCAGTACTTC

D: TRBD2
V: TRBV28
J: TRBJ2-1
size: few
CDR3: CASSPQRGYNEQFF
DNA: TGTGCCAGCAGTCCCCAGCGGGGGTACAATGAGCAGTTCTTC

D: -
V: TRBV7-8
J: TRBJ2-7
size: many
CDR3: CASSLGSFYEQYF
DNA: TGTGCCAGCAGCTTAGGGTCGTTCTACGAGCAGTACTTC

D: -
V: TRBV5-1
J: TRBJ1-2
size: many
CDR3: CASSLGDFGTAYGYTF
DNA: TGCGCCAGCAGCTTGGGAGACTTCGGGACGGCCTATGGCTACACCTTC

D: TRBD1
V: TRBV28
J: TRBJ1-5
size: many
CDR3: CASRRTGGGNQPQHF
DNA: TGTGCCAGCAGGCGGACAGGGGGCGGCAATCAGCCCCAGCATTTT

D: -
V: TRBV20-1
J: TRBJ2-5
size: few
CDR3: CSARDRSDLETQYF
DNA: TGCAGTGCTAGAGATCGCAGCGATCTGGAGACCCAGTACTTC

D: -
V: TRBV4-1
J: TRBJ2-3
size: -
CDR3: CASSQAPGQTTDTQYF
DNA: TGCGCCAGCAGCCAAGCACCGGGACAAACCACAGATACGCAGTATTTT

D: TRBD1
V: TRBV28
J: TRBJ2-7
size: many
CDR3: CASSRQGPIRYEQYF
DNA: TGTGCCAGCAGCCGACAGGGCCCTATTAGATACGAGCAGTACTTC

D: TRBD1
V: TRBV6-1
J: TRBJ2-7
size: -
CDR3: CASSQDRNYEQYF
DNA: TGTGCCAGCAGTCAGGACAGGAACTACGAGCAGTACTTC

D: TRBD1
V: TRBV7-3
J: TRBJ2-7
size: -
CDR3: CASSPSGQGSGVQYF
DNA: TGTGCCAGCAGCCCATCGGGACAGGGAAGTGGTGTGCAGTACTTC

D: TRBD2
V: TRBV20-1
J: TRBJ2-3
size: few
CDR3: CSARAGLAGSDTQYF
DNA: TGCAGTGCTAGGGCGGGACTAGCGGGATCAGATACGCAGTATTTT

D: -
V: TRBV7-2
J: TRBJ2-1
size: -
CDR3: CASSLAGGVLNEQFF
DNA: TGTGCCAGCAGCTTAGCCGGCGGGGTCCTCAATGAGCAGTTCTTC

D: -
V: TRBV19
J: TRBJ2-3
size: -
CDR3: CASSMRRARTDTQYF
DNA: TGTGCCAGTAGTATGCGCAGGGCCCGCACAGATACGCAGTATTTT

D: TRBD2
V: TRBV20-1
J: TRBJ2-1
size: few
CDR3: CSAPQASGRAGYNEQFF
DNA: TGCAGTGCCCCACAGGCTAGCGGGAGAGCTGGCTACAATGAGCAGTTCTTC

D: TRBD1
V: TRBV19
J: TRBJ1-5
size: once
CDR3: CASRITGTAPNQPQHF
DNA: TGTGCCAGTCGAATTACCGGGACAGCCCCCAATCAGCCCCAGCATTTT

D: -
V: TRBV2
J: TRBJ2-3
size: few
CDR3: CASRGGIPSTDTQYF
DNA: TGTGCCAGCAGGGGGGGAATCCCTAGCACAGATACGCAGTATTTT

D: TRBD1
V: TRBV7-8
J: TRBJ1-1
size: -
CDR3: CASSPRPQGAWNTEAFF
DNA: TGTGCCAGCAGCCCCCGCCCACAGGGGGCTTGGAACACTGAAGCTTTCTTT

D: TRBD2
V: TRBV28
J: TRBJ2-4
size: few
CDR3: CANSPIAGGGELAKNIQYF
DNA: TGTGCCAACAGTCCTATAGCGGGAGGAGGGGAACTAGCCAAAAACATTCAGTACTTC

D: -
V: TRBV18
J: TRBJ1-1
size: many
CDR3: CASSKPGGTGEAFF
DNA: TGTGCCAGCTCAAAACCGGGAGGGACTGGGGAAGCTTTCTTT

D: -
V: TRBV7-9
J: TRBJ2-5
size: -
CDR3: CASSLDDWSGETQYF
DNA: TGTGCCAGCAGCTTAGACGACTGGAGCGGAGAGACCCAGTACTTC

D: TRBD1
V: TRBV3-1
J: TRBJ2-7
size: many
CDR3: CASSNRQGQSYEQYF
DNA: TGTGCCAGCAGTAACAGACAGGGCCAATCCTACGAGCAGTACTTC

D: TRBD1
V: TRBV18
J: TRBJ1-5
size: few
CDR3: CASSAWTGENQPQHF
DNA: TGTGCCAGCTCGGCCTGGACAGGGGAGAATCAGCCCCAGCATTTT

D: TRBD2
V: TRBV20-1
J: TRBJ2-3
size: -
CDR3: CSARVRETSTDTQYF
DNA: TGCAGTGCTAGAGTGCGGGAGACTAGCACAGATACGCAGTATTTT

D: TRBD1
V: TRBV10-3
J: TRBJ1-2
size: many
CDR3: CAITDRDLRYGYTF
DNA: TGTGCCATCACCGACAGGGACCTGCGCTATGGCTACACCTTC

D: TRBD1
V: TRBV18
J: TRBJ1-5
size: many
CDR3: CASSPPGQHNQPQHF
DNA: TGTGCCAGCTCACCACCGGGACAGCACAATCAGCCCCAGCATTTT

D: TRBD1
V: TRBV5-1
J: TRBJ1-2
size: few
CDR3: CASSPTSGGGYGYTF
DNA: TGCGCCAGCAGCCCTACCTCAGGGGGCGGATATGGCTACACCTTC

D: TRBD1
V: TRBV4-1
J: TRBJ2-5
size: few
CDR3: CASSQRSGGTGQETQYF
DNA: TGCGCCAGCAGCCAAAGGTCCGGCGGGACAGGGCAAGAGACCCAGTACTTC

D: -
V: TRBV18
J: TRBJ2-7
size: many
CDR3: CASSRDTGTGGQYF
DNA: TGTGCCAGCTCACGGGACACGGGGACCGGAGGGCAGTACTTC

D: -
V: TRBV19
J: TRBJ1-1
size: -
CDR3: CASRGQPKNTEAFF
DNA: TGTGCCAGTAGAGGACAGCCAAAGAACACTGAAGCTTTCTTT

D: -
V: TRBV11-3
J: TRBJ2-1
size: -
CDR3: CASTLGALNEQFF
DNA: TGTGCCAGCACCCTGGGGGCTCTCAATGAGCAGTTCTTC

D: -
V: TRBV6-1
J: TRBJ1-6
size: -
CDR3: CASSEVGGEGSPLHF
DNA: TGTGCCAGCAGTGAAGTTGGGGGGGAGGGATCACCCCTCCACTTT

D: TRBD1
V: TRBV12-3/TRBV12-4
J: TRBJ1-2
size: many
CDR3: CASSPQGARGYTF
DNA: TGTGCCAGCAGTCCCCAGGGGGCGCGGGGCTACACCTTC

D: -
V: TRBV7-9
J: TRBJ1-2
size: -
CDR3: CASSLLDGGNYGYTF
DNA: TGTGCCAGCAGCTTATTGGATGGGGGTAACTATGGCTACACCTTC

D: TRBD1
V: TRBV5-1
J: TRBJ1-1
size: few
CDR3: CASSQRTGAMNTEAFF
DNA: TGCGCCAGCAGCCAAAGGACAGGAGCCATGAACACTGAAGCTTTCTTT

D: -
V: TRBV3-1
J: TRBJ1-5
size: many
CDR3: CASSRTVTQPQHF
DNA: TGTGCCAGCAGCCGCACGGTCACTCAGCCCCAGCATTTT

D: TRBD2
V: TRBV5-1
J: TRBJ2-7
size: -
CDR3: CASSETSGASYEQYF
DNA: TGCGCCAGCAGCGAGACTAGCGGGGCCTCCTACGAGCAGTACTTC

D: -
V: TRBV7-8
J: TRBJ1-4
size: few
CDR3: CASSLDGRGQEKLFF
DNA: TGTGCCAGCAGCTTAGACGGCAGGGGACAAGAAAAACTGTTTTTT

D: -
V: TRBV10-1
J: TRBJ1-1
size: -
CDR3: CASSESSNTEAFF
DNA: TGCGCCAGCAGTGAGTCCAGTAACACTGAAGCTTTCTTT

D: -
V: TRBV29-1
J: TRBJ1-1
size: few
CDR3: CSVGLPGNTEAFF
DNA: TGCAGCGTTGGTCTCCCTGGGAACACTGAAGCTTTCTTT

D: TRBD1
V: TRBV20-1
J: TRBJ2-2
size: -
CDR3: CSAPGQGKTGELFF
DNA: TGCAGTGCTCCCGGACAGGGGAAGACCGGGGAGCTGTTTTTT

D: TRBD2
V: TRBV6-2/TRBV6-3
J: TRBJ2-7
size: -
CDR3: CASREGLASPYEQYF
DNA: TGTGCCAGCAGGGAGGGACTAGCTTCTCCCTACGAGCAGTACTTC